Presented here are 17 T cell receptor beta chains from one specimen sequenced in a study of beta chain features in type 1 diabetes. Study-level findings and limits: A moderate, significant TCRB CDR3 shortening appeared in type 1 diabetes across four CD4+ subsets.

cDNA synthesis used the whole RNA isolate, giving expressed TCRB sequences. This table comes from immunoSEQ multiplex PCR, and its TCRdb copy is limited to in-frame clones, with some not included. The sample has hundreds of thousands of clones, approximately 10% seen once; the top ten hold around 0.017%. These receptors have no identified antigens. Sequenced: naive CD4+ T cells from blood. The receptors stem from a man aged 30 to 39 with type 1 diabetes.

The chain recombines TRBV19 with TRBJ2-1, with D possibly matching TRBD2 (6 bases). V lost 3 bases and J lost 1, with 16 bases in between. This CDR3 region has 17 residues. Germline CDR1 LNHDA, CDR2 SQIVND (reference sequence). The CDR3 nucleotides read TGTGCCAGTAGTATCGACTCCACTGGGGGGTCCTACAATGAGCAGTTCTTC. This sequence encodes CASSIDSTGGSYNEQFF.

This clone was observed a handful of times. This chain's CDR3 is CASSADYAALGEQYF. In nucleotides, the CDR3 is TGTGCCAGCAGCGCGGACTATGCCGCATTGGGTGAGCAGTACTTC. The V gene is TRBV7-2, the J gene TRBJ2-7; D is perhaps TRBD2 (6 bases). The CDR3 sequence is 15 residues long. Per the germline V gene, CDR1 is SGHTA and CDR2 is FQGNSA. V was cut by 5 bases and J by 7 bases, with 21 bases left in between.

The chain joins TRBV11-2 to TRBJ2-1, with D tentatively TRBD1 (5 bases). Germline V gives CDR1 SGHAT, CDR2 FQNNGV. The length of the CDR3 is 14 residues. Trimming pared 5 bases from V and 8 bases from J, leaving 16 bases between. The CDR3 region has the DNA TGTGCCAGCAGCCAGTTAGGGGTCCGGGATGAGCAGTTCTTC. Translation: CASSQLGVRDEQFF.

This clone was observed a handful of times. The chain combines TRBV29-1 with TRBJ1-1, with a tentative D call TRBD1 (5 bases). CDR1 and CDR2 from the germline V gene are SQVTM and ANQGSEA. Trimming took 6 bases from V and 3 from J, leaving 14 bases between them. This CDR3 has 13 residues. The CDR3 loop is CSVGVGGDTEAFF. The DNA of the CDR3 is TGCAGCGTGGGGGTGGGGGGAGACACTGAAGCTTTCTTT.

The table lists this clone with a few counts. Other DNA sequences in this sample translate to the same CDR3. The V gene is TRBV19, the J gene TRBJ1-1; D not resolved. This CDR3 has 13 residues. Germline CDR1 reads LNHDA; CDR2 reads SQIVND (reference sequence). V was shortened by 1 base and J by 3 bases, with 6 bases between the two germline ends. The CDR3 sequence is CASSIVRDTEAFF. In nucleotides, the CDR3 is TGTGCCAGTAGTATAGTCCGGGACACTGAAGCTTTCTTT. Complete variable domain (other parts from reference TRBV19 and TRBJ1-1): DGGITQSPKYLFRKEGQNVTLSCEQNLNHDAMYWYRQDPGQGLRLIYYSQIVNDFQKGDIAEGYSVSREKKESFPLTVTSAQKNPTAFYLCASSIVRDTEAFFGQGTRLTVV.

The chain recombines TRBV4-1 with TRBJ1-2; 9 bases match TRBD1. CDR3 length: 16 residues. The germline V gene has CDR1 MGHRA and CDR2 YSYEKL. After removal of 4 bases from V and 3 bases from J, the junction contained 9 bases not matched to a gene. CDR3 DNA: TGCGCCAGCAGCCTCTACCAGACAGGGGGGGACTATGGCTACACCTTC. Translating it yields CASSLYQTGGDYGYTF.

This clone occurred a few times. The chain couples TRBV5-1 to TRBJ2-3; 14 bases map to TRBD2. Germline lookup yields CDR1 SGHRS and CDR2 YFSETQ. V was pared by 4 bases and J by 2 bases, with 3 bases of the junction left unmatched. CDR3 length: 16 amino acids. Here the CDR3 reads CASSRGLAGATDTQYF. CDR3 bases: TGCGCCAGCAGCAGGGGACTAGCGGGGGCCACAGATACGCAGTATTTT.

This clone was observed a handful of times. Other DNA sequences of this sample code for an identical CDR3. This chain links TRBV18 with TRBJ2-5; 7 bases are a match to TRBD1. This CDR3 spans 14 amino acids. With V trimmed by 3 bases and J by 2 bases, 3 bases remained unmatched. From germline, CDR1 is KGHSH and CDR2 LQKENI. The CDR3 DNA follows: TGTGCCAGCTCACCTGGACAGGAACAAGAGACCCAGTACTTC. This encodes CASSPGQEQETQYF. The variable domain in full, completed from reference TRBV18 and TRBJ2-5, reads NAGVMQNPRHLVRRRGQEARLRCSPMKGHSHVYWYRQLPEEGLKFMVYLQKENIIDESGMPKERFSAEFPKEGPSILRIQQVVRGDSAAYFCASSPGQEQETQYFGPGTRLLVL.

The chain joins TRBV4-3 to TRBJ2-3; 7 nucleotides agree with TRBD2. Germline V gives CDR1 LGHNA, CDR2 YSLEER. The CDR3 has 15 residues. The junction had 1 base not matched to a gene; V was cut back by 0 bases and J by 1 base. CDR3: CASSQEAGGTDTQYF. The CDR3 nucleotides read TGCGCCAGCAGCCAAGAGGCGGGGGGCACAGATACGCAGTATTTT.

This chain joins TRBV7-2 and TRBJ2-3; D is possibly TRBD2 (6 bases). CDR1 is SGHTA, CDR2 FQGNSA, per germline. Trimming took 4 bases from V and 4 from J, leaving 24 bases between them. The CDR3 is 18 amino acids. CDR3 amino acids: CASSSRPLTPGGADTQYF. As DNA, the CDR3 is TGTGCCAGCAGCTCTAGACCCCTCACCCCGGGCGGGGCAGATACGCAGTATTTT.

This clone was recorded a few times. The sample contains more than one DNA sequence encoding this CDR3. The chain is built from TRBV18 and TRBJ1-1; 7 nucleotides match TRBD1. The junction had 9 bases not matched to a gene; V was cut back by 3 bases and J by 5 bases. Germline CDR1 and CDR2: KGHSH and LQKENI. The CDR3 totals 15 residues. The DNA of the CDR3 is TGTGCCAGCTCACCCCGACAGGGATTGGGTACTGAAGCTTTCTTT. This gives the protein CASSPRQGLGTEAFF.

The rearrangement uses TRBV9 and TRBJ2-2; the D gene is possibly TRBD1 (5 bases). The CDR3 is made up of 18 amino acids. CDR1 is SGDLS, CDR2 YYNGEE, per germline. Trimming shortened V by 4 bases and J by 1 base, and 20 bases separated the two germline ends. The CDR3 is CASSPSIGPRGNTGELFF. Written as DNA, the CDR3 is TGTGCCAGCAGCCCCTCGATTGGGCCAAGGGGGAACACCGGGGAGCTGTTTTTT.

J is TRBJ2-1 and V is TRBV5-4, with 12 bases that match TRBD2. Germline V gene sequence: CDR1 SGHNT, CDR2 YYREEE (reference sequence). CDR3 length equals 16 residues. J was trimmed by 7 bases and V by 4 bases; bases with no gene match: 9. The CDR3 region is CASSVPGLAGGNEQFF. The CDR3 DNA follows: TGTGCCAGCAGCGTGCCGGGACTAGCGGGTGGGAATGAGCAGTTCTTC.

This chain joins TRBV6-6 and TRBJ2-2, with TRBD1 matching over 8 bases. In germline, CDR1 is MNHNY, CDR2 SVGAGI (reference sequence). The V and J ends lost 6 bases and 5 bases, in that order; junction bases with no gene match: 5. This CDR3 spans 14 amino acids. The CDR3 loop reads CASRPGGGTGELFF. CDR3 in DNA: TGTGCCAGCAGGCCAGGGGGCGGTACCGGGGAGCTGTTTTTT.

The chain is built from TRBV30 and TRBJ2-5; 7 bases match TRBD2. CDR1 and CDR2 from the germline V gene are GTSNPN and SVGIG (reference sequence). The V segment lost 8 bases and the J segment 4 bases; nucleotides outside the gene matches: 16. The CDR3 extends over 15 amino acids. The CDR3 DNA is TGTGCCGGGGCGATTCCGGGACTACCGAGAGAGACCCAGTACTTC. Translation: CAGAIPGLPRETQYF.

This clone was observed a few times. V and J are TRBV30 and TRBJ1-1, with D possibly being TRBD1 (6 bases). This CDR3 region has 15 residues. V was pared by 1 base and J by 0 bases, with 12 bases between. Per the germline V gene, CDR1 is GTSNPN and CDR2 is SVGIG (reference sequence). CDR3 sequence reads: CAWSAPGALNTEAFF. CDR3 nucleotide sequence: TGTGCCTGGAGTGCGCCAGGGGCCCTGAACACTGAAGCTTTCTTT.

This chain links TRBV4-3 with TRBJ1-2; TRBD1 might be the D (6 bases). CDR1 and CDR2 from the germline V gene are LGHNA and YSLEER. There are 17 residues in the CDR3. The V end was cut by 4 bases, the J end by 7 bases, with 25 bases between. CDR3 amino acids: CASSPAMTGREGVGYTF. The CDR3 DNA follows: TGCGCCAGCAGCCCCGCAATGACAGGCCGGGAGGGTGTTGGCTACACCTTC.